Included here is one T cell receptor (beta chain) sequence, with context. Its recognized antigen is unknown. It has no much larger one-base neighbor in the sample; base qualities were not kept. Separate from the approximately 700-subject first cohort, the validation cohort of 95 to 150 subjects was the group to which the donors belonged. These data come from a study of cytomegalovirus exposure and HLA in healthy donors listed by TCRdb under 2017. For the study in its entirety: According to a later analysis, the 100 to 150 validation repertoires were produced on the same platform as the roughly 600 repertoires of the first cohort. The study aimed to test whether cataloging public T cell receptors could reveal signatures of past pathogen exposure. In addition to the first cohort of roughly 700 subjects, a separate validation cohort of 120 different subjects was used. To predict cytomegalovirus infection status, the study combined high-throughput TCR immunosequencing, statistical association of individual TCRs with disease status, and machine learning. Results the study describes overall, beyond this receptor: In both the original and validation cohorts, the classifier was reported to diagnose cytomegalovirus status with high specificity and sensitivity. A later analysis found that TCRs clustered in the first cohort also tended to co-occur in the 120 validation repertoires, with just under 95% of cluster scores above 0. In vitro tests confirmed that a few of the cytomegalovirus-associated TCR beta chains recognize cytomegalovirus antigens. All 120 or so repertoires were used to score co-occurrence in the validation cohort in a later analysis, because that analysis had no HLA typing for the cohort. According to the authors, the approach could potentially be generalized to other disease states and immunological phenotypes. In the study, some 160 TCR beta chains were listed as associated with cytomegalovirus. While some public TCRs were present in many individuals, most TCR sequences turned up only very rarely across donors.

The germline V gene supplies CDR1 SGHTA and CDR2 FQGNSA. There are 16 amino acids in the CDR3, from cysteine to phenylalanine inclusive. Just the 48-base CDR3 DNA is kept, in frame starting at base 1. Trimming leaves V shorter by 6 bases and J shorter by 1 base, with the junction holding 8 bases beyond the gene matches. Libraries were built with the immunoSEQ multiplex PCR assay. Regarding the original processing steps: A statistical classification framework was built for diagnosing cytomegalovirus status from the catalog of TCR beta chain sequences. TCRdb obtained this table from immuneACCESS and retained in-frame rearrangements with V and J assigned. These tables miss some clones; where compared with another copy, unresolved V genes account for less than half of the shortfall, and the remainder is unexplained. V and J calls and clone size are copied from that table; D and trimming were computed from the DNA. The sample includes 85,000 to 95,000 clones, with about 96% observed a single time. Clones ranked in the top ten supply 0.78% of the sample.

The V and J segments used are TRBV7-2 and TRBJ2-5, and TRBD1 aligns with 10 junction nucleotides. Specimen: PBMCs. The source of this sequence is a man in his late teens or twenties in good health and CMV-seronegative. The CDR3 protein: CASSYRDRGFQETQYF. The sequenced DNA: TGTGCCAGCAGTTACCGGGACAGGGGTTTCCAAGAGACCCAGTACTTC. The full variable domain, with segments outside the CDR3 supplied by the reference TRBV7-2 and TRBJ2-5 proteins, appears as GAGVSQSPSNKVTEKGKDVELRCDPISGHTALYWYRQSLGQGLEFLIYFQGNSAPDKSGLPSDRFSAERTGGSVSTLTIQRTQQEDSAVYLCASSYRDRGFQETQYFGPGTRLLVL.